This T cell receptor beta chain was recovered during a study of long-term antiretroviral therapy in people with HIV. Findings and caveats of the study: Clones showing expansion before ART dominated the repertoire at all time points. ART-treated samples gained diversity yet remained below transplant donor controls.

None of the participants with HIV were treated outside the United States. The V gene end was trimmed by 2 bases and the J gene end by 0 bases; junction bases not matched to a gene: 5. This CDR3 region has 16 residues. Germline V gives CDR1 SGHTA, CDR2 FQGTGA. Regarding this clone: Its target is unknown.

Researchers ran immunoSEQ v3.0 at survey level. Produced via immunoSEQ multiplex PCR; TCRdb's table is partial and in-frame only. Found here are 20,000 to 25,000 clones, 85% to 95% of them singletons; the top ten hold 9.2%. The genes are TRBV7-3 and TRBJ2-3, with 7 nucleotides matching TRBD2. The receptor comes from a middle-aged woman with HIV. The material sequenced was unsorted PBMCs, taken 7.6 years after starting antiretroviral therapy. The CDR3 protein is CASSLGAGYSTDTQYF. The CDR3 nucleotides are TGTGCCAGCAGCTTAGGAGCGGGGTATAGCACAGATACGCAGTATTTT.